This T cell receptor beta chain was captured in a study of T cell responses to AZD1222 COVID-19 vaccine. Comment on this clone: Its cognate antigen is unknown.

Study conclusions and caveats: Reportedly, close to half of spike-specific TCRs are directed against unmutated variant regions.

The germline V gene encodes CDR1 SGHKS and CDR2 YYEKEE (reference sequence). This CDR3 comprises 12 residues. V lost 1 base and J lost 2, with 4 bases in between. Method: immunoSEQ multiplex PCR; TCRdb's copy keeps in-frame clones and lacks some. The sample contains more than 85,000 clones, more than 70% of which appear only once. This specimen was peripheral blood, taken on day 0 of AZD1222 vaccination. V and J are TRBV5-5 and TRBJ2-7, with unresolved D. The receptor comes from an adult in good health. CDR3 sequence: CASSLLAYEQYF. DNA for the CDR3: TGTGCCAGCAGCTTGCTGGCCTACGAGCAGTACTTC.